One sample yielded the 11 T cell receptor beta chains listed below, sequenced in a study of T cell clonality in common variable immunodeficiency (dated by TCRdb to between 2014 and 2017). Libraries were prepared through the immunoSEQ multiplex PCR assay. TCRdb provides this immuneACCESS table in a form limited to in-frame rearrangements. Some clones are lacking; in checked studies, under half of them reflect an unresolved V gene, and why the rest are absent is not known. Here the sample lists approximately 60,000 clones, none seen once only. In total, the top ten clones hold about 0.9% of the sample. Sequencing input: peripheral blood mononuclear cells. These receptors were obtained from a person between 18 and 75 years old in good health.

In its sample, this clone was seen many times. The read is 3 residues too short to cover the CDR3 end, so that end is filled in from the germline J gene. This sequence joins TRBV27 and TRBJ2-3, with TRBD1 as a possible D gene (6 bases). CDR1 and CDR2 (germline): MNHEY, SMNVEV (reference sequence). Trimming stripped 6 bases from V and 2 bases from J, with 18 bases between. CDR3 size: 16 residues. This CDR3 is CASSSLQGRLTDTQYF. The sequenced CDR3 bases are TGTGCCAGCAGCTCACTACAGGGAAGACTCACAGATACG.

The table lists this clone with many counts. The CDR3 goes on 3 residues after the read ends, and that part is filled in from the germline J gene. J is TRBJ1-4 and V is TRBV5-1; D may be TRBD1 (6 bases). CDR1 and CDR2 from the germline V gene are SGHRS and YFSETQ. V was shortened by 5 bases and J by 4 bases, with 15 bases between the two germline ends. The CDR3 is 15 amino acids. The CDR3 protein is CASSSQGLGNEKLFF. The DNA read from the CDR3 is TGCGCCAGCAGTTCACAGGGATTGGGTAATGAAAAA.

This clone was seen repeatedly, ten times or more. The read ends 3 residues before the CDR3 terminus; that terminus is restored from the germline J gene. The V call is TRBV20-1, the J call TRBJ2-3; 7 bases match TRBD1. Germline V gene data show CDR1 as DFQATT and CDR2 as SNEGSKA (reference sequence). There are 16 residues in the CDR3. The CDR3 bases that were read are TGCAGTGCTAGAGATGGGTGGGGACAGTACCAAGAGACG. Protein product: CSARDGWGQYQET. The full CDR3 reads CSARDGWGQYQETQYF.

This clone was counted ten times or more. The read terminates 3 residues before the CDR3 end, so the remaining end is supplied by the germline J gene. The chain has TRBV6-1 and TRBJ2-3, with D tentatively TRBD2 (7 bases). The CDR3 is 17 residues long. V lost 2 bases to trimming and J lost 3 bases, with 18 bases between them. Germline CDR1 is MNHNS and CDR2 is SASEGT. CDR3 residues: CASSESFGGGMTDTQYF. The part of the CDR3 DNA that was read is TGTGCCAGCAGTGAATCTTTTGGCGGGGGCATGACAGATACG.

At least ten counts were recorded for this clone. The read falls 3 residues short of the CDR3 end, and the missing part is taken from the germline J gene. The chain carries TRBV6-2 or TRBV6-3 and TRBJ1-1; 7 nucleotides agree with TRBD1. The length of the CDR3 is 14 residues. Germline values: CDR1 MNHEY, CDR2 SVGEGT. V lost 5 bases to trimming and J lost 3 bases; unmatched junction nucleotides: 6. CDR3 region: CASSLTQGDTEAFF. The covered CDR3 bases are TGTGCCAGCAGTCTTACCCAGGGGGACACTGAA.

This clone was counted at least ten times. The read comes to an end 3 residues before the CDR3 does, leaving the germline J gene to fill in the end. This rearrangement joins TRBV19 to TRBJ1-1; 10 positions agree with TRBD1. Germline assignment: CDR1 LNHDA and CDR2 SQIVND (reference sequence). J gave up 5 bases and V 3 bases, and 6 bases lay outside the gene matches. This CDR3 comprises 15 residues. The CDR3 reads CASSITGTGDTEAFF. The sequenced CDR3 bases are TGTGCCAGTAGTATTACTGGGACAGGGGATACTGAA.

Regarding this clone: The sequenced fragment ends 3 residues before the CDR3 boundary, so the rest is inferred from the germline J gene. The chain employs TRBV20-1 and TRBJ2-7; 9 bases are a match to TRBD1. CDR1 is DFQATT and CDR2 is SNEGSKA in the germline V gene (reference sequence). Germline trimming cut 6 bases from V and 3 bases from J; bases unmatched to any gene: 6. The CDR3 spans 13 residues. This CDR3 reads CSARTGVVYEQYF. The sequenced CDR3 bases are TGCAGTGCGCGGACAGGGGTTGTCTACGAG.

The DNA read from the CDR3 is TGTGCCAGCAGCAGCGGAAGGAGCACAGATACG. Protein product: CASSSGRSTDT. The whole CDR3 is CASSSGRSTDTQYF. The V call is TRBV11-1, the J call TRBJ2-3; D possibly corresponds to TRBD2 (5 bases). The observed sequence ends 3 residues before the CDR3 terminus, with the missing tail filled in from the germline J gene. Germline loops: CDR1 SGHAT, CDR2 FQDESV (reference sequence). Trimming cost V 5 bases and J 0 bases, with 9 bases left between them. The CDR3 extends over 14 amino acids.

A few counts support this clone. CDR3 bases read: TGTGCCAGCAGCTTGGTGGCGGGGAAAGGTTCACCC. Translating gives CASSLVAGKGSP. The entire CDR3 sequence reads CASSLVAGKGSPLHF. The gene calls are TRBV5-6 and TRBJ1-6; D uncertain. The read ends 3 residues before the CDR3 terminus; that terminus is restored from the germline J gene. CDR1 SGHDT and CDR2 YYEEEE come from the germline V gene. The CDR3 is made up of 15 amino acids. Trimming stripped 0 bases from V and 9 bases from J, with 13 bases between.

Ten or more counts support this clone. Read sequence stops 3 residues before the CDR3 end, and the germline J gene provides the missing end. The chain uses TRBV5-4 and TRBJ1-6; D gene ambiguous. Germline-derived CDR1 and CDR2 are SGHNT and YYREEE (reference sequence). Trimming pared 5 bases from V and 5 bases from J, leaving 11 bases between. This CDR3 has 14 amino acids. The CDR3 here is CASSHTGDNSPLHF. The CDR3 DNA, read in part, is TGTGCCAGCAGTCATACCGGGGATAATTCACCC.

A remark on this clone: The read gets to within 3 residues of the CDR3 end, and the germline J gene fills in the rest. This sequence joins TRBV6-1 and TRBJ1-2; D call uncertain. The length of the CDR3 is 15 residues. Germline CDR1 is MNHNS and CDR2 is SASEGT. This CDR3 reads CASSEIAGSTDTYTF. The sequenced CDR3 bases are TGTGCCAGCAGTGAAATAGCGGGGAGCACAGATACC.